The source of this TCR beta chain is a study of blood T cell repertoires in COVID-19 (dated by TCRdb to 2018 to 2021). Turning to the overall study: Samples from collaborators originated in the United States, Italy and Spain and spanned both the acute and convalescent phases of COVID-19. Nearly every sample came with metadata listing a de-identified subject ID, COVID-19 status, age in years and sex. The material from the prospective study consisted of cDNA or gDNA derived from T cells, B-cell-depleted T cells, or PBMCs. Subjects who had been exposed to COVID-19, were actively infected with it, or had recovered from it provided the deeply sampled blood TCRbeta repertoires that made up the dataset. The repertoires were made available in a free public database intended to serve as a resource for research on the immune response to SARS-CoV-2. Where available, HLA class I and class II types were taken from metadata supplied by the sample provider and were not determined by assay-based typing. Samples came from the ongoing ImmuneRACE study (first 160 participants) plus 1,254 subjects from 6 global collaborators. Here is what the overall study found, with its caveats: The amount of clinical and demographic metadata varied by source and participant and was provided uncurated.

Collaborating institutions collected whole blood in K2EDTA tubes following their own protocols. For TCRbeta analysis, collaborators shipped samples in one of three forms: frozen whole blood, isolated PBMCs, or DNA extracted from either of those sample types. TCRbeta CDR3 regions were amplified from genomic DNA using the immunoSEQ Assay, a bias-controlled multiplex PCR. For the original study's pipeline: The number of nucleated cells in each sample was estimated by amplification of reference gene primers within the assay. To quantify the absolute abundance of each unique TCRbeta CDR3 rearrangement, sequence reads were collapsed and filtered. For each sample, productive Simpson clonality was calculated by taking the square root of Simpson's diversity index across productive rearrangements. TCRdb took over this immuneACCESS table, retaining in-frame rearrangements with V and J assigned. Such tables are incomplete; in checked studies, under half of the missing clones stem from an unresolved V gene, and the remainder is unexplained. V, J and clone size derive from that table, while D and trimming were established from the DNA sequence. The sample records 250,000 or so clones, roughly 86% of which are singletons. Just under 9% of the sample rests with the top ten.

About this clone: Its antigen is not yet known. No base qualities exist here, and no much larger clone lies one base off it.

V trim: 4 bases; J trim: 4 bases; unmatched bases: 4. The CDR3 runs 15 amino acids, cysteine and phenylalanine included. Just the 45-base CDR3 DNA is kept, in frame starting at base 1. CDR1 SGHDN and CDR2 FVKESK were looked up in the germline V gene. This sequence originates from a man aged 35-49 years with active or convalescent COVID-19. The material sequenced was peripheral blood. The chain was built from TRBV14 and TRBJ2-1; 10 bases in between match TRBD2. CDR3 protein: CASSPWTSGYNEQFF. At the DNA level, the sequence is TGTGCCAGCAGCCCTTGGACTAGCGGTTACAATGAGCAGTTCTTC.